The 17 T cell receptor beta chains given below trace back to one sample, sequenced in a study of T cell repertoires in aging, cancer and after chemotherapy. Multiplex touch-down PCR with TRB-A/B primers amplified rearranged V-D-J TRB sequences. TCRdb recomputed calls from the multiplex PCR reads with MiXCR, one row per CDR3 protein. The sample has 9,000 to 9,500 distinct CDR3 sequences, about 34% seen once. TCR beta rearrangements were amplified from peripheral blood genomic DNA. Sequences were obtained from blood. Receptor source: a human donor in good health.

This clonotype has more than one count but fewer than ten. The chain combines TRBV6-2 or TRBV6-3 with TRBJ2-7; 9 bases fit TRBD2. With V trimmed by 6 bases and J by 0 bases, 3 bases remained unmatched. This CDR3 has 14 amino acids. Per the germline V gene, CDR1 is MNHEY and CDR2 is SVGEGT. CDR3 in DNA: TGTGCCAGCAGGCTAGCGGGGAGCTCCTACGAGCAGTACGTC. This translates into CASRLAGSSYEQYV.

DNA for the CDR3: TGTGCCAGCAGTTACTCGACCGGGCTCCGAGGGCATTTT. It is translated as CASSYSTGLRGHF. The rearrangement links TRBV6-2 or TRBV6-3 to TRBJ1-5; no firm D call. CDR3 size: 13 residues. Looked up from germline, CDR1 is MNHEY and CDR2 is SVGEGT. V was pared by 0 bases and J by 15 bases, with 15 bases between.

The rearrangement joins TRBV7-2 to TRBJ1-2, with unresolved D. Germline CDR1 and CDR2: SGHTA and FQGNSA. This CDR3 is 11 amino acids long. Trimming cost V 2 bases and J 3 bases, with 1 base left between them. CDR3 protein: CASSLYYGYTF. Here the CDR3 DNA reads TGTGCCAGCAGCTTATACTATGGCTACACCTTC.

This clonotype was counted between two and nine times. The CDR3 reads CASSLGHNTGELFF. CDR3 nucleotide sequence: TGTGCCAGTAGCTTGGGGCACAACACCGGGGAGCTGTTTTTT. V is TRBV19 and J is TRBJ2-2; D may be TRBD1 (5 bases). Germline assignment: CDR1 LNHDA and CDR2 SQIVND (reference sequence). V shed 6 bases and J shed 2 bases, with 10 bases lying between them. The CDR3 contains 14 residues.

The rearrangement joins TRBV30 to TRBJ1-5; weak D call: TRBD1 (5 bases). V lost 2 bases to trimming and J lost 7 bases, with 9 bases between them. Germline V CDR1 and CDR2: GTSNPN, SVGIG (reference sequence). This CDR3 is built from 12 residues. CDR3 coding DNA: TGTGCCTGGAGTTCGGGGCCCCAGCCCCAGCATTTT. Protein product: CAWSSGPQPQHF.

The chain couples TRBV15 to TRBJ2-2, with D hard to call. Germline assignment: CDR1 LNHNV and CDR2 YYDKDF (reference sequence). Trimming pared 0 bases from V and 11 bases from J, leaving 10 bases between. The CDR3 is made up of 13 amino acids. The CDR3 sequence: CATSRDPGEELFF. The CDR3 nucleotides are TGTGCCACCAGCAGAGATCCTGGCGAAGAGCTGTTTTTT.

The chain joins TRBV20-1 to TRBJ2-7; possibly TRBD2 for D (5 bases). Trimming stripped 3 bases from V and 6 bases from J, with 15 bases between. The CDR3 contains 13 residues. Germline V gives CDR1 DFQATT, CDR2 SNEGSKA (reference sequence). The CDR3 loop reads CSASLVVGSEQYV. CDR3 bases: TGCAGTGCTAGTTTAGTTGTAGGGAGCGAGCAGTACGTC.

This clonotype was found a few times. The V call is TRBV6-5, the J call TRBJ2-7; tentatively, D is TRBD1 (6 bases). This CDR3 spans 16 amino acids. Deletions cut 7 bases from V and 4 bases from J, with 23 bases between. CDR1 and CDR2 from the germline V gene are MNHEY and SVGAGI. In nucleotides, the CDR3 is TGTGCCAGCACCCAACCGGGGACAAGAAGCCGATACGAGCAGTACTTC. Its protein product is CASTQPGTRSRYEQYF.

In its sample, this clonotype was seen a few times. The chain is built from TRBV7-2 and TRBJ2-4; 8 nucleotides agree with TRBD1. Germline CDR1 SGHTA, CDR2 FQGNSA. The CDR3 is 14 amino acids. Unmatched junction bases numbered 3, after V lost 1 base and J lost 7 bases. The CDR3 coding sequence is TGTGCCAGCAGCTTAGGGACAGGGAACAACATTCAGTACTTC. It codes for CASSLGTGNNIQYF. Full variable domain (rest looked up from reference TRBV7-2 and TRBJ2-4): GAGVSQSPSNKVTEKGKDVELRCDPISGHTALYWYRQSLGQGLEFLIYFQGNSAPDKSGLPSDRFSAERTGGSVSTLTIQRTQQEDSAVYLCASSLGTGNNIQYFGAGTRLSVL.

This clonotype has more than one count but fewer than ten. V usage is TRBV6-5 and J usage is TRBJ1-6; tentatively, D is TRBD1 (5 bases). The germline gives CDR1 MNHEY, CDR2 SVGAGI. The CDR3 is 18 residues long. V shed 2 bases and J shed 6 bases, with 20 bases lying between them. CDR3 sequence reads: CASSYNVGGEGPNSPLHF. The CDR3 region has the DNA TGTGCCAGCAGTTACAATGTGGGTGGTGAGGGACCTAATTCACCCCTCCACTTT.

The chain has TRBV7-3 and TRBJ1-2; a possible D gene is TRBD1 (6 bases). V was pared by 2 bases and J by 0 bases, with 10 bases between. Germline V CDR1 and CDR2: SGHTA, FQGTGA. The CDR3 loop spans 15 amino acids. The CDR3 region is CASSLVGAPNYGYTF. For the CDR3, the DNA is TGTGCCAGCAGCTTAGTGGGGGCACCTAACTATGGCTACACCTTC.

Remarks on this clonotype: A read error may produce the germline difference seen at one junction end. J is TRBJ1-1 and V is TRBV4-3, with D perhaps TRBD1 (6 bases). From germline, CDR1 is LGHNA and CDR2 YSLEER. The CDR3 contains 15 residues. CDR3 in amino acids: CASSQVGTSNTEAFF. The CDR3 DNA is TGTGCCAGCAGCCAAGTCGGGACATCTAACACTGAAGCTTTCTTT.

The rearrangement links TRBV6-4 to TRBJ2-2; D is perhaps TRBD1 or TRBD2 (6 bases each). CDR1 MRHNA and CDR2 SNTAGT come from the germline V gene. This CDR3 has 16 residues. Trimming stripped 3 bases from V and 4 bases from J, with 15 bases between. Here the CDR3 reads CASSETPGGGTGELFF. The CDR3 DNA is TGTGCCAGCAGTGAGACCCCCGGGGGCGGCACCGGGGAGCTGTTTTTT.

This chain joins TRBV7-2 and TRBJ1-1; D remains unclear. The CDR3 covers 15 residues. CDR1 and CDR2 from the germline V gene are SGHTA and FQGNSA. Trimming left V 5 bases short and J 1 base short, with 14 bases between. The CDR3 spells CASSPGRRRNTEAFF. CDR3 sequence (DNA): TGTGCCAGCAGCCCAGGCCGTCGTAGGAACACTGAAGCTTTCTTT.

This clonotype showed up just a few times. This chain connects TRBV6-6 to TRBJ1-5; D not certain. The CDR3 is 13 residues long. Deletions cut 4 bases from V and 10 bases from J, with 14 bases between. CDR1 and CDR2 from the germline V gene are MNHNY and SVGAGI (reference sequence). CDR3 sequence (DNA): TGTGCCAGCAGTTCATGGTTAGAAGGACCCCAGCATTTT. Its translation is CASSSWLEGPQHF.

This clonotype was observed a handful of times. CDR3 region: CSAWTASGSGNTIYF. CDR3 in DNA: TGCAGTGCTTGGACCGCGTCAGGCTCTGGAAACACCATATATTTT. J is TRBJ1-3 and V is TRBV20-1; no clear D gene. The germline V gene encodes CDR1 DFQATT and CDR2 SNEGSKA (reference sequence). CDR3 length equals 15 residues. Deletions cut 5 bases from V and 0 bases from J, with 14 bases between.

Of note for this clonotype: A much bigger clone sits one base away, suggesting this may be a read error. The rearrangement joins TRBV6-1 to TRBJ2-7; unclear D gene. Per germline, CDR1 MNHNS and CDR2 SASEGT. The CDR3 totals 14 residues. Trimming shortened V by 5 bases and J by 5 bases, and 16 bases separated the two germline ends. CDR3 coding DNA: TGTGCCAGCAGTCCGACCTCTCCAGATAACGAGCAGTACTTC. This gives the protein CASSPTSPDNEQYF.